These 31 T cell receptor beta chains share one sample of origin, sequenced in a study of blood T cells in healthy people across ages. Together with a sample-barcoded 5' primer, a J-beta primer mix was included in a second PCR lasting roughly 6 to 12 cycles. MiXCR, applied by TCRdb to the 5' RACE reads, yields one record per CDR3 protein. Seen here are 700,000 to 950,000 distinct CDR3 sequences, 58% observed once, and the top ten hold about 20%. Sequencing was carried out using blood. The receptors were sampled from a man aged 25 to 40 in good health.

This clonotype came up a few times. This chain connects TRBV28 to TRBJ2-7; tentatively, D is TRBD2 (5 bases). Near its end, the DNA agrees better with TRBJ2-5, so the J call may be wrong. Germline CDR1 is MDHEN and CDR2 is SYDVKM. The CDR3 sequence is 13 residues long. The CDR3 nucleotides read TGTGCCAGCAGCCGCGGAGGTGCGGAGACCCAGTACTTC. This codes for CASSRGGAETQYF.

This sequence joins TRBV15 and TRBJ2-1; perhaps D is TRBD1 or TRBD2 (5 bases each). The CDR3 extends over 14 amino acids. Germline CDR1 reads LNHNV; CDR2 reads YYDKDF (reference sequence). V lost 0 bases and J 10 bases, leaving 13 bases between the germline ends. The CDR3 loop reads CATSREGDLGEQFF. DNA for the CDR3: TGTGCCACCAGCAGAGAGGGGGACCTCGGGGAGCAGTTCTTC.

This clonotype has a handful of counts. This rearrangement joins TRBV4-3 to TRBJ2-3, with 10 bases identical to TRBD1. The junction had 4 bases not matched to a gene; V was cut back by 1 base and J by 3 bases. The germline V gene encodes CDR1 LGHNA and CDR2 YSLEER. The CDR3 consists of 16 residues. The DNA for the CDR3 is TGCGCCAGCAGCCAAGGACAGGGGGCACTAACAGATACGCAGTATTTT. This sequence encodes CASSQGQGALTDTQYF.

V and J are TRBV20-1 and TRBJ2-7, with 7 bases fitting TRBD2. Germline values: CDR1 DFQATT, CDR2 SNEGSKA (reference sequence). The CDR3 sequence is 15 residues long. V was pared by 3 bases and J by 4 bases, with 12 bases of the junction left unmatched. CDR3 in DNA: TGCAGTGCTAGCCACATAGCGGGCCGCTCATACGAGCAGTACTTC. Translating gives CSASHIAGRSYEQYF.

This clonotype was counted a few times. The chain combines TRBV4-1 with TRBJ2-5, with D perhaps matching TRBD1 (6 bases). The CDR3 consists of 16 residues. Trimming removed 1 base at V and 5 bases at J, with 17 bases between. The V gene's germline CDR1 is MGHRA and CDR2 YSYEKL. The CDR3 sequence is CASSQATFMGAETQYF. The DNA of the CDR3 is TGCGCCAGCAGCCAAGCAACTTTTATGGGGGCCGAGACCCAGTACTTC.

The rearrangement links TRBV6-2 or TRBV6-3 to TRBJ2-1; 10 positions match TRBD1. V was clipped by 6 bases and J by 7 bases; unmatched bases: 9. The germline gives CDR1 MNHEY, CDR2 SVGEGT. CDR3 length: 15 residues. CDR3 protein: CASRTGTGARNEQFF. CDR3 DNA: TGTGCCAGCAGGACCGGGACAGGGGCCCGGAATGAGCAGTTCTTC.

The count of this clonotype is one. J is TRBJ2-3 and V is TRBV7-9, with D perhaps assigned TRBD1 or TRBD2 (5 bases each). This CDR3 is 13 amino acids long. The germline V gene has CDR1 SEHNR and CDR2 FQNEAQ (reference sequence). Trimming removed 7 bases from V and 6 bases from J, with 14 bases in between. The CDR3 is CASTILGPDTQYF. Here the CDR3 DNA reads TGTGCCAGCACCATCCTGGGACCCGATACGCAGTATTTT.

CDR3 coding DNA: TGCAGTGCTAGAGGCGAGGAGAACTACGAGCAGTACTTC. The encoded protein is CSARGEENYEQYF. The chain uses TRBV20-1 and TRBJ2-7; D not resolved. V was pared by 1 base and J by 3 bases, with 10 bases between. This CDR3 spans 13 amino acids. The germline V gene has CDR1 DFQATT and CDR2 SNEGSKA (reference sequence).

The gene calls are TRBV18 and TRBJ2-2; no clear D gene. This CDR3 is built from 13 residues. The V end lost 2 bases, the J end lost 5 bases, and 6 bases lay between the germline ends. Looked up from germline, CDR1 is KGHSH and CDR2 is LQKENI. CDR3 in amino acids: CASSPSETGELFF. The DNA for the CDR3 is TGTGCCAGCTCACCATCGGAGACCGGGGAGCTGTTTTTT. The variable domain in full, completed from reference TRBV18 and TRBJ2-2, reads NAGVMQNPRHLVRRRGQEARLRCSPMKGHSHVYWYRQLPEEGLKFMVYLQKENIIDESGMPKERFSAEFPKEGPSILRIQQVVRGDSAAYFCASSPSETGELFFGEGSRLTVL.

The chain is built from TRBV9 and TRBJ1-1; a possible D gene is TRBD1 (5 bases). V was cut by 2 bases and J by 6 bases, with 8 bases left in between. The germline CDR1 and CDR2 sequences are SGDLS and YYNGEE. The CDR3 spans 12 residues. Here the CDR3 reads CASSVRGAEAFF. The CDR3 DNA follows: TGTGCCAGCAGCGTTAGGGGAGCTGAAGCTTTCTTT.

CDR3 loop: CASSQPGTTYEQYF. The CDR3 DNA follows: TGTGCCAGCAGCCAACCGGGGACTACCTACGAGCAGTACTTC. The chain combines TRBV3-1 with TRBJ2-4; 7 nucleotides line up with TRBD2. The J call could be wrong; TRBJ2-7 is a better fit for the DNA end. CDR1 is LGHDT, CDR2 YNNKEL, per germline (reference sequence). The CDR3 is 14 amino acids.

This clonotype was detected only a few times. The chain couples TRBV29-1 to TRBJ1-4; possibly TRBD1 for D (5 bases). CDR1 and CDR2 (germline): SQVTM, ANQGSEA. V was shortened by 6 bases and J by 8 bases, with 16 bases between the two germline ends. There are 13 residues in the CDR3. The CDR3 nucleotides are TGCAGCGTCCGTGGGACTGACTCAGAAAAACTGTTTTTT. Translated, it gives CSVRGTDSEKLFF.

On this clonotype itself: A junction end diverges from the germline sequence, so it may reflect a read error. The rearrangement joins TRBV27 to TRBJ2-1; TRBD2 matches 16 bases. The CDR3 has 16 amino acids. Germline V lookup: CDR1 MNHEY, CDR2 SMNVEV (reference sequence). CDR3: CASSSGLAGGIHEQFF. The DNA for the CDR3 is TGTGCCAGCAGTTCGGGACTAGCGGGAGGGATCCATGAACAGTTCTTC.

This clonotype has more than one count but fewer than ten. This sequence joins TRBV15 and TRBJ1-2, with 10 bases aligning to TRBD1. J was trimmed by 10 bases and V by 7 bases; bases with no gene match: 12. The CDR3 runs 14 residues. Germline CDR1 and CDR2: LNHNV and YYDKDF (reference sequence). CDR3 protein: CATIQGGTGAVYTF. The CDR3 coding sequence is TGTGCCACCATACAAGGAGGGACAGGGGCCGTCTACACCTTC.

This chain uses TRBV20-1 with TRBJ2-5; D uncertain. Trimming cost V 4 bases and J 1 base, with 10 bases left between them. Germline V gene data show CDR1 as DFQATT and CDR2 as SNEGSKA (reference sequence). CDR3 length: 13 amino acids. The CDR3 loop is CSANVRVQETQYF. Here the CDR3 DNA reads TGCAGTGCTAATGTCCGGGTCCAAGAGACCCAGTACTTC.

This clonotype was picked up one time. The chain recombines TRBV4-1 with TRBJ1-6; D gene unclear. This CDR3 spans 16 amino acids. V was cut by 4 bases and J by 10 bases, with 20 bases left in between. Germline V CDR1 and CDR2: MGHRA, YSYEKL. CDR3 residues: CASSLFSGLAKSPLHF. The DNA for the CDR3 is TGCGCCAGCAGCCTATTCTCAGGACTGGCGAAATCACCCCTCCACTTT.

The chain carries TRBV7-9 and TRBJ2-7; TRBD1 matches 7 bases. The CDR3 length is 16 residues. Germline V lookup: CDR1 SEHNR, CDR2 FQNEAQ (reference sequence). Trimming took 4 bases from V and 1 from J; bases not matched to a gene: 10. The CDR3 loop reads CASSSDKDRPSYEQYF. CDR3 sequence (DNA): TGTGCCAGCAGCTCAGACAAGGACAGGCCTTCCTACGAGCAGTACTTC.

This clonotype was detected once. The chain combines TRBV6-2 or TRBV6-3 with TRBJ2-2, with D uncertain. Germline CDR1 reads MNHEY; CDR2 reads SVGEGT. The CDR3 loop spans 12 amino acids. V was shortened by 0 bases and J by 9 bases, with 5 bases between the two germline ends. The CDR3 here is CASSYSLRELFF. The CDR3 DNA sequence: TGTGCCAGCAGTTACTCACTCCGGGAGCTGTTTTTT.

The chain joins TRBV29-1 to TRBJ2-3; D is perhaps TRBD1 (5 bases). The CDR3 sequence is 12 residues long. Germline-derived CDR1 and CDR2 are SQVTM and ANQGSEA. Trimming removed 8 bases at V and 4 bases at J, with 13 bases between. Here the CDR3 reads CSTSGISDTQYF. CDR3 DNA: TGCAGCACTTCAGGGATATCAGATACGCAGTATTTT.

Only one count was recorded for this clonotype. The chain recombines TRBV4-2 with TRBJ2-1; D remains ambiguous. V gave up 0 bases and J gave up 0 bases, with 12 bases separating them. CDR3 size: 17 residues. Germline CDR1 LGHNA, CDR2 YNFKEQ. CDR3 nucleotide sequence: TGTGCCAGCAGCCAAGAGTACGGCGGAGACTCCTACAATGAGCAGTTCTTC. This encodes CASSQEYGGDSYNEQFF.

This chain connects TRBV20-1 to TRBJ1-5, with TRBD1 identical over 10 bases. The CDR3 extends over 15 amino acids. Germline V gene lookup returns CDR1 DFQATT and CDR2 SNEGSKA (reference sequence). The junction had 5 bases not matched to a gene; V was cut back by 0 bases and J by 6 bases. For the CDR3, the DNA is TGCAGTGCTAGAGATCCGGACAGGGGGACTCAGCCCCAGCATTTT. The encoded protein is CSARDPDRGTQPQHF.

The chain joins TRBV20-1 to TRBJ2-5; 7 bases fit TRBD2. The CDR3 totals 13 residues. The germline gives CDR1 DFQATT, CDR2 SNEGSKA (reference sequence). With 0 bases clipped from V and 11 bases from J, the junction kept 9 bases outside the gene matches. CDR3 bases: TGCAGTGCTAGAGAGATGGGGGGGGATGAGCAGTACTTC. Amino acids: CSAREMGGDEQYF.

V and J are TRBV20-1 and TRBJ2-7; 8 nucleotides align to TRBD1. Losses at the gene ends were 3 bases for V and 0 bases for J; bases not matched to a gene: 7. Germline CDR1 is DFQATT and CDR2 is SNEGSKA (reference sequence). The length of the CDR3 is 15 residues. In DNA, the CDR3 is TGCAGTGCTAGCCCGGGACAGGTTAGCTCCTACGAGCAGTACTTC. Translating gives CSASPGQVSSYEQYF.

Sample share makes this clonotype medium-sized (0.01 to 0.1%). The CDR3 coding sequence is TGTGCCAGCACCAAGACTAGTTCTAGCCAAGAGACCCAGTACTTC. Translation gives CASTKTSSSQETQYF. The V gene is TRBV4-2, the J gene TRBJ2-5; D is possibly TRBD2 (6 bases). This CDR3 comprises 15 residues. The V gene lost 7 bases and the J gene lost 1 base, with 16 bases spanning the gap. CDR1 and CDR2 (germline): LGHNA, YNFKEQ.

V is TRBV20-1 and J is TRBJ1-4; TRBD1 might be the D (6 bases). The CDR3 extends over 12 amino acids. Germline CDR1 and CDR2: DFQATT and SNEGSKA (reference sequence). V was cut by 3 bases and J by 8 bases, with 10 bases left in between. The DNA for the CDR3 is TGCAGTGCTAGGCCCGGGACAGAAAAACTGTTTTTT. As protein: CSARPGTEKLFF.

This chain links TRBV15 with TRBJ2-3; D may be TRBD1 or TRBD2 (6 bases each). CDR3 length equals 13 residues. V lost 8 bases and J 5 bases, leaving 14 bases between the germline ends. CDR1 and CDR2 (germline): LNHNV, YYDKDF (reference sequence). CDR3 residues: CATGRGAGDTQYF. As DNA, the CDR3 is TGTGCCACCGGAAGGGGGGCCGGAGATACGCAGTATTTT.

This sequence joins TRBV5-1 and TRBJ2-5, with 9 bases aligning to TRBD2. There are 16 residues in the CDR3. Looked up from germline, CDR1 is SGHRS and CDR2 is YFSETQ. V dropped 1 base and J dropped 5; count of bases not matched to a gene: 9. CDR3 amino acids: CASSLFLAGLDETQYF. CDR3 nucleotides: TGCGCCAGCAGCTTGTTCCTAGCGGGACTCGATGAGACCCAGTACTTC.

V gene TRBV7-2 combines with J gene TRBJ1-5, with 10 bases fitting TRBD1. Looked up from germline, CDR1 is SGHTA and CDR2 is FQGNSA. The CDR3 is 15 amino acids. The V segment lost 7 bases and the J segment 3 bases; nucleotides outside the gene matches: 6. The CDR3 sequence: CASTWGQGNNQPQHF. As DNA, the CDR3 is TGTGCCAGCACATGGGGACAGGGGAACAATCAGCCCCAGCATTTT.

The chain recombines TRBV4-2 with TRBJ1-4; 8 nucleotides align to TRBD1. Germline CDR1 LGHNA, CDR2 YNFKEQ. The CDR3 loop spans 16 amino acids. The ends lost 1 base at V and 7 bases at J; junction bases unmatched: 8. The CDR3 here is CASSQVAQGATEKLFF. The CDR3 coding sequence is TGTGCCAGCAGCCAAGTTGCGCAGGGGGCTACTGAAAAACTGTTTTTT.

The rearrangement joins TRBV9 to TRBJ1-1; D perhaps matches TRBD1 (6 bases). Germline CDR1 SGDLS, CDR2 YYNGEE. This CDR3 region has 16 residues. The V end was cut by 0 bases, the J end by 0 bases, with 12 bases between. The CDR3 DNA reads TGTGCCAGCAGCGTAGTGCAGGGGATGATGAACACTGAAGCTTTCTTT. Encoded protein: CASSVVQGMMNTEAFF.

The chain links TRBV2 to TRBJ2-3, with 7 positions matching TRBD1. Germline V gene data show CDR1 as SNHLY and CDR2 as FYNNEI. The CDR3 has 13 amino acids. V shed 8 bases, J shed 3 bases, and the junction held 5 bases outside the gene matches. The CDR3 region has the DNA TGTGCCAGCCGAGGGGGACAGACAGATACGCAGTATTTT. Amino acids: CASRGGQTDTQYF.